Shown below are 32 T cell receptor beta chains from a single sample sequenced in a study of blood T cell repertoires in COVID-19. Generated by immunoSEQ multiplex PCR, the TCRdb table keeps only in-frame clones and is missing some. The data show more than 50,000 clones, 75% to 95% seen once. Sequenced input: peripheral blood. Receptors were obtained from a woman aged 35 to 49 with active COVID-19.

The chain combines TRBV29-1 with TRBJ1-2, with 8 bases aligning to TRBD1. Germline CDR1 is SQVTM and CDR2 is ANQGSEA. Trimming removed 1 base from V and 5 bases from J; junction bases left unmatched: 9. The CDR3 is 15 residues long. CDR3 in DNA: TGCAGCGTTGAAGCCCAGACAGGGGAGCGGTATGGCTACACCTTC. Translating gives CSVEAQTGERYGYTF.

DNA of the CDR3: TGTGCCAGTAGTCCGCCAACAGGGGTTTCCACCGGGGAGCTGTTTTTT. Translation: CASSPPTGVSTGELFF. This chain uses TRBV19 with TRBJ2-2; 7 bases align to TRBD1. The germline V gene encodes CDR1 LNHDA and CDR2 SQIVND (reference sequence). CDR3 length equals 16 residues. Losses at the gene ends were 5 bases for V and 4 bases for J; bases not matched to a gene: 10.

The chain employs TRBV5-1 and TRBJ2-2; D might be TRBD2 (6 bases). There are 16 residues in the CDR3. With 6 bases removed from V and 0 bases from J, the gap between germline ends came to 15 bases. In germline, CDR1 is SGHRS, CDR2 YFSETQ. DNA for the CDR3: TGCGCCAGCAACAATCCGGGACTGTCGAACACCGGGGAGCTGTTTTTT. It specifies CASNNPGLSNTGELFF. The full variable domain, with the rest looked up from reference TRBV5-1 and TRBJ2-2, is KAGVTQTPRYLIKTRGQQVTLSCSPISGHRSVSWYQQTPGQGLQFLFEYFSETQRNKGNFPGRFSGRQFSNSRSEMNVSTLELGDSALYLCASNNPGLSNTGELFFGEGSRLTVL.

The CDR3 DNA reads TGTGCCAGCAGCTTGACGGCACTAAACACTGAAGCTTTCTTT. The encoded protein is CASSLTALNTEAFF. The chain has TRBV5-5 and TRBJ1-1; D not resolved. Germline CDR1 and CDR2: SGHKS and YYEKEE (reference sequence). With 1 base removed from V and 2 bases from J, the gap between germline ends came to 9 bases. CDR3 size: 14 residues.

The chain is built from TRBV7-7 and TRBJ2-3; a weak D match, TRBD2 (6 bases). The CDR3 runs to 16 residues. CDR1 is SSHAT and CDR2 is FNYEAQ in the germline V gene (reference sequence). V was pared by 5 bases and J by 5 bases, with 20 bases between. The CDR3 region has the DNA TGTGCCAGCAGCGCCCCTTATCGGGGGAGTAGAGATACGCAGTATTTT. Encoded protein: CASSAPYRGSRDTQYF.

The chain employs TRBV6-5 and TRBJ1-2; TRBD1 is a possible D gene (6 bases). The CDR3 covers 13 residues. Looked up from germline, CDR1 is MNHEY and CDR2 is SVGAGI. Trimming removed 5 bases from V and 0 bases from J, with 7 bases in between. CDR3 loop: CASSNRANYGYTF. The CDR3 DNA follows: TGTGCCAGCAGTAACAGGGCTAACTATGGCTACACCTTC.

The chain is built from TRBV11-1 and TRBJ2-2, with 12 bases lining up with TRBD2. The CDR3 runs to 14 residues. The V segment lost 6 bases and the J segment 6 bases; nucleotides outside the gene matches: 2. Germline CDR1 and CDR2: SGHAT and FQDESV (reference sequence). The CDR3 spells CASRTSGGSGELFF. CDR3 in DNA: TGTGCCAGCAGGACTAGCGGGGGATCCGGGGAGCTGTTTTTT.

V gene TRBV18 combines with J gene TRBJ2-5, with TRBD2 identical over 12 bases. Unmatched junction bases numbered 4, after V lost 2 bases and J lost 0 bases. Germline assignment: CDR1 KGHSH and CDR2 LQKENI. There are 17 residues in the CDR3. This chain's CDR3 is CASSPTGLAGNQETQYF. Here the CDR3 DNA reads TGTGCCAGCTCACCAACTGGACTAGCGGGGAACCAAGAGACCCAGTACTTC.

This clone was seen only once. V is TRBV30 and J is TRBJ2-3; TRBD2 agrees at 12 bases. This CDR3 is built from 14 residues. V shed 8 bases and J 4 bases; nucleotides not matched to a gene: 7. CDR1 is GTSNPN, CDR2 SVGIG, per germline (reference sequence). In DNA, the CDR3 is TGTGCCAGCTCTAGCGGGGGGGGTCCAGATACGCAGTATTTT. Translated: CASSSGGGPDTQYF.

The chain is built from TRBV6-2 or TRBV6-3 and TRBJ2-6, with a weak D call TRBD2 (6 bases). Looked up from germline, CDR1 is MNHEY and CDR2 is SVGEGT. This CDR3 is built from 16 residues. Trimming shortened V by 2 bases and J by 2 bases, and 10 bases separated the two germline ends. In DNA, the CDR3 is TGTGCCAGCAGTTACCAGGGAGGCACTGGGGCCAACGTCCTGACTTTC. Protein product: CASSYQGGTGANVLTF.

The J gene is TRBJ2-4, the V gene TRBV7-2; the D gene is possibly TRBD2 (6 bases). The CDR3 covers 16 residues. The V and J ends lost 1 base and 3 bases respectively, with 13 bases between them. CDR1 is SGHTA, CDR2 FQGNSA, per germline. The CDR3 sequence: CASSLGPGEDKNIQYF. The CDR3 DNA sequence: TGTGCCAGCAGCTTAGGTCCGGGGGAGGACAAAAACATTCAGTACTTC.

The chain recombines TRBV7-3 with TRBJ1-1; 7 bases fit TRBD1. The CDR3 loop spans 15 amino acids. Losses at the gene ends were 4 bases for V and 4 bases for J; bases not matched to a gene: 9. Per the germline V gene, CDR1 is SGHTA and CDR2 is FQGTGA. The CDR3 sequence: CASSSINRGSTEAFF. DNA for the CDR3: TGTGCCAGCAGCTCAATAAACAGGGGTAGCACTGAAGCTTTCTTT.

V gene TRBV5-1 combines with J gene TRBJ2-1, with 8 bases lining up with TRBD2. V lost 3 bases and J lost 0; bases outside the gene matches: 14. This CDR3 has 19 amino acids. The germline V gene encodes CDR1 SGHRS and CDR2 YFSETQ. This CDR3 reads CASSWVIGGGISSYNEQFF. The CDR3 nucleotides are TGCGCCAGCAGCTGGGTTATTGGCGGGGGGATCAGCTCCTACAATGAGCAGTTCTTC.

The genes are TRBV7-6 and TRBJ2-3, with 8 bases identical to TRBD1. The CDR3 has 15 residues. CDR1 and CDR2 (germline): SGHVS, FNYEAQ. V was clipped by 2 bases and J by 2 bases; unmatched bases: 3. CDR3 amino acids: CASSLPGGNTDTQYF. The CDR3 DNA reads TGTGCCAGCAGCTTACCAGGGGGCAACACAGATACGCAGTATTTT.

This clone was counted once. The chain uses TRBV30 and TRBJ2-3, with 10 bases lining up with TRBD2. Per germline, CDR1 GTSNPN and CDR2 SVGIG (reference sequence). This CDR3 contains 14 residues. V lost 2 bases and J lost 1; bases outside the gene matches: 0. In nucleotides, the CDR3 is TGTGCCTGGAGTCTAGCGGGGGGCACAGATACGCAGTATTTT. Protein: CAWSLAGGTDTQYF.

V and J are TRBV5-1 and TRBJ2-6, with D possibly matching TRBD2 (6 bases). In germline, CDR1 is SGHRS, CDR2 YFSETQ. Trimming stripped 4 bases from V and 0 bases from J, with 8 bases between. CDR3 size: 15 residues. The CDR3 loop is CASSGGSSGANVLTF. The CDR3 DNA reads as TGCGCCAGCAGCGGGGGGTCCTCTGGGGCCAACGTCCTGACTTTC.

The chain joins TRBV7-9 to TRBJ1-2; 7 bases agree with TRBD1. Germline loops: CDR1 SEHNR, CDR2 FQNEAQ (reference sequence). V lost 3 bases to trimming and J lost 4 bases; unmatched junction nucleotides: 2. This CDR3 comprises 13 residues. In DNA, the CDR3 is TGTGCCAGCAGCTTCGGACAGGTCTATGGCTACACCTTC. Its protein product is CASSFGQVYGYTF.

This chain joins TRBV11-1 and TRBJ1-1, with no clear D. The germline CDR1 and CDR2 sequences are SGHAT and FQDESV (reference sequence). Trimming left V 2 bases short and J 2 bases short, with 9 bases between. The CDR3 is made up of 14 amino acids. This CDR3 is CASSLFRFNTEAFF. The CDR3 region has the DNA TGTGCCAGCAGCTTATTCAGGTTTAACACTGAAGCTTTCTTT.

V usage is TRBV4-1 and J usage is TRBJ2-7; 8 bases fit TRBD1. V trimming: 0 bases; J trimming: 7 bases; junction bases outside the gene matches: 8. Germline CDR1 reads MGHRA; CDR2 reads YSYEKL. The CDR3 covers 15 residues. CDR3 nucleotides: TGCGCCAGCAGCCAAGATGGACAGGGTGTATGGGAGCAGTACTTC. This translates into CASSQDGQGVWEQYF.

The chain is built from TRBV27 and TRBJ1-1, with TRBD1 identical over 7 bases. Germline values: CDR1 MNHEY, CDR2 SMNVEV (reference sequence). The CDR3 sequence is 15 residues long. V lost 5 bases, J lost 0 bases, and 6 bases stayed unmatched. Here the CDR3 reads CASSPQQGMNTEAFF. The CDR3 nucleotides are TGTGCCAGCAGTCCGCAACAGGGGATGAACACTGAAGCTTTCTTT.

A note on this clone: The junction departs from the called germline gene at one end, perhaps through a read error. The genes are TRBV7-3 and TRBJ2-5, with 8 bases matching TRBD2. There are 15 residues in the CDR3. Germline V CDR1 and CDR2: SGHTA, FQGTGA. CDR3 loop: CASSLTRGGQETQYF. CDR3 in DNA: TGTGCCAGCAGCCTAACCCGGGGGGGACAAGAGACCCAGTACTTC.

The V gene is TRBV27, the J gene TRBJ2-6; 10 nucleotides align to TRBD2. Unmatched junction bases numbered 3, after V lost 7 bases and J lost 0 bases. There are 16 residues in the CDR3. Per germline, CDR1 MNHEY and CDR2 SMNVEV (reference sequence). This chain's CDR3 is CASKLAGSSGANVLTF. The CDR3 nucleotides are TGTGCCAGCAAACTAGCGGGGTCCTCTGGGGCCAACGTCCTGACTTTC.

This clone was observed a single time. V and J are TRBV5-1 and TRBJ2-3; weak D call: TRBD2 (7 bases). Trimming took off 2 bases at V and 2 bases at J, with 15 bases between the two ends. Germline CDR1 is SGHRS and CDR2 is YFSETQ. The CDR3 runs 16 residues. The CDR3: CASSFTGGRVTDTQYF. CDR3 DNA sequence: TGCGCCAGCAGCTTTACGGGGGGCCGGGTCACAGATACGCAGTATTTT.

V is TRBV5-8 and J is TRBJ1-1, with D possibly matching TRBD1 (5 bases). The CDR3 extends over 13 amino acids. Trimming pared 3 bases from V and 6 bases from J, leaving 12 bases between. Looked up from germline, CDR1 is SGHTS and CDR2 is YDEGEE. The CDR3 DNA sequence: TGTGCCAGCAGCTCCGCGTGGGGGGCTGAAGCTTTCTTT. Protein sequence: CASSSAWGAEAFF.

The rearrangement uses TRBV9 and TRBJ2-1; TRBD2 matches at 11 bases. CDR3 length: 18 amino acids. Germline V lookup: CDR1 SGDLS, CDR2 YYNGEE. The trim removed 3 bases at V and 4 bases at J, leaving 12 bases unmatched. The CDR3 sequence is CASSASHPLAGGYNEQFF. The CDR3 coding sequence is TGTGCCAGCAGCGCATCTCACCCGCTAGCGGGGGGTTACAATGAGCAGTTCTTC.

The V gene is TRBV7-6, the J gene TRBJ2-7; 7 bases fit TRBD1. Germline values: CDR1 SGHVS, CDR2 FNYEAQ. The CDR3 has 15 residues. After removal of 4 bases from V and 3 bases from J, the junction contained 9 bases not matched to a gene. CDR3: CASSSRGGSFYEQYF. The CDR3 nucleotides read TGTGCCAGCAGCTCCCGAGGGGGCAGCTTCTACGAGCAGTACTTC.

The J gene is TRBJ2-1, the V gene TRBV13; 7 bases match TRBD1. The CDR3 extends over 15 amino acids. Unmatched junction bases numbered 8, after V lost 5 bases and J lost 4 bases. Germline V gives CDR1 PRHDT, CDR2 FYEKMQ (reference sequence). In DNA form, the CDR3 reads TGTGCCAGCAGCCAGGGGGTGATGATATACAATGAGCAGTTCTTC. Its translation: CASSQGVMIYNEQFF.

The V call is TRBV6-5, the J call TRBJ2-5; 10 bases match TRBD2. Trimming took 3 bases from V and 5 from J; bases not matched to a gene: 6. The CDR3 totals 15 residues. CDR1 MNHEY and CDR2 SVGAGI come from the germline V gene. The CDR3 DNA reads TGTGCCAGCAGTTATGAACTAGCGGGGTTGGAGACCCAGTACTTC. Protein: CASSYELAGLETQYF.

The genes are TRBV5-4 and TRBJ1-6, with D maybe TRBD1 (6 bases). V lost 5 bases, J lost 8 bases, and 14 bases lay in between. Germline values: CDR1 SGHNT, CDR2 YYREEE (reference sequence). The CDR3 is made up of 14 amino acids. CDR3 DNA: TGTGCCAGCAGACCGCAGGGGCGGGATTCACCCCTCCACTTT. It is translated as CASRPQGRDSPLHF. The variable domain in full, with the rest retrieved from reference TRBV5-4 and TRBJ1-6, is ETGVTQSPTHLIKTRGQQVTLRCSSQSGHNTVSWYQQALGQGPQFIFQYYREEENGRGNFPPRFSGLQFPNYSSELNVNALELDDSALYLCASRPQGRDSPLHFGNGTRLTVT.

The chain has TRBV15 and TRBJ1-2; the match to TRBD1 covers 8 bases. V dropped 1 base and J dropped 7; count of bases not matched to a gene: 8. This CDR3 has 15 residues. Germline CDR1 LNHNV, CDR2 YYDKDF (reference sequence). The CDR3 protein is CATSRVSRGHGGYTF. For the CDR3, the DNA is TGTGCCACCAGCAGAGTATCCAGGGGGCACGGTGGCTACACCTTC.

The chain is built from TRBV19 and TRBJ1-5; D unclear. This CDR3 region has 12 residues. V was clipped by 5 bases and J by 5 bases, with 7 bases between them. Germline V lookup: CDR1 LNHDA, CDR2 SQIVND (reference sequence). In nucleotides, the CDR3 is TGTGCCAGTAGTCAGAGGGATCAGCCCCAGCATTTT. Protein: CASSQRDQPQHF.

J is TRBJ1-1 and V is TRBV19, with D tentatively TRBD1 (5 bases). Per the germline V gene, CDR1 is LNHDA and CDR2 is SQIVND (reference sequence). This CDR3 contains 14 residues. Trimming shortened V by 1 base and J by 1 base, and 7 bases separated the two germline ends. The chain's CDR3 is CASSIGDRNTEAFF. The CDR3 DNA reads TGTGCCAGTAGTATAGGCGACAGGAACACTGAAGCTTTCTTT.